This TCR beta chain was sequenced during a study of vaccination and CD4 T cells after COVID-19. Study-level background: From HCoV-229E, HCoV-OC43, HCoV-NL63 and SARS-CoV-2, overlapping spike peptides were used to stimulate the cells.

Sequenced with the Oncomine TCR Beta short-read assay was DNA taken from cultured CD4+ T cells. One entry per CDR3 protein, called by TCRdb with MiXCR from the PCR reads. Among approximately 18,000 distinct CDR3 sequences listed, around 50% were seen once. Regarding time point: late sampling 161 to 241 days after vaccination in a few convalescent patients. Treatment indicated: roughly ten-day PBMC culture with coronavirus spike peptide pools or control peptides (ViraFEST assay). In germline, CDR1 is SGHTS, CDR2 YDEGEE. The V gene end was trimmed by 0 bases and the J gene end by 8 bases; junction bases not matched to a gene: 3. This CDR3 has 14 residues. To note about this clonotype: Its antigen is not identified.

The material sequenced was CD4+ T cells from blood, cultured in vitro, taken about 7 months after SARS-CoV-2 vaccination. This receptor was taken from a human donor who had recovered from COVID-19. The chain couples TRBV5-8 to TRBJ2-4; 9 nucleotides match TRBD1. The CDR3: CASSLDRGRDIQYF. In DNA, the CDR3 is TGTGCCAGCAGCTTGGACAGGGGGCGTGACATTCAGTACTTC.